This T cell receptor (beta chain) was recovered during a study of vaccination effects on CD4 cells after COVID-19. On this clone itself: The antigen is not known.

CDR3 length: 16 amino acids. Germline V CDR1 and CDR2: SGHTA, FQGNSA. V lost 2 bases and J lost 1; bases outside the gene matches: 6. Assay: immunoSEQ multiplex PCR; the TCRdb copy retains only in-frame clones and omits some. Among over 80,000 clones listed, 60% to 85% were seen once. Sequencing was preceded by expansion of antigen-specific CD4+ T cells with viral peptide pools in the ViraFEST assay. When nine to ten days of culture had elapsed, CD4+ T cells were isolated. All study participants received two doses of BNT162b2 or mRNA-1273 vaccine. This TCR was recovered from a human donor who received a COVID-19 vaccine. J is TRBJ2-5 and V is TRBV7-2; TRBD2 aligns across 8 bases. The source material was CD4+ T cells from PBMCs cultured with HCoV-OC43 spike peptides, sampled after COVID-19 vaccination. Stated subset: HCoV-OC43 spike overlapping peptide pool stimulation. CDR3 in amino acids: CASSLYSGALQETQYF. The CDR3 DNA is TGTGCCAGCAGCTTATATAGCGGGGCCCTCCAAGAGACCCAGTACTTC.